This passage covers 27 T cell receptor beta chains from one sample sequenced in a study of shared clonotypes between healthy human individuals (dated by TCRdb to 2018 to 2020). The protocol used for the library was the immunoSEQ multiplex PCR assay. What TCRdb holds here is the immuneACCESS table cut down to in-frame rearrangements. Part of the clones is not present; checked against another copy, under half of the missing clones reflect an unresolved V gene, and the others are unexplained. This sample holds 850,000 to 1,200,000 clones; 65% to 75% were observed only once. The top ten clonotypes cover approximately 1.5% of the sample. The sample taken for sequencing was memory CD4+ T cells sorted from blood. What this sample's cell subset or site label stands for: CD45RA-negative fraction. The source is a man aged 18 to 35 in good health.

This chain uses TRBV5-1 with TRBJ1-1; D gene uncertain. Germline-derived CDR1 and CDR2 are SGHRS and YFSETQ. The CDR3 extends over 15 amino acids. V was shortened by 5 bases and J by 1 base, with 15 bases between the two germline ends. The CDR3 DNA is TGCGCCAGCAGTTATGCCGGACCCGGGAACACTGAAGCTTTCTTT. Translation: CASSYAGPGNTEAFF.

The chain carries TRBV30 and TRBJ1-2; 7 bases match TRBD1. The CDR3 is made up of 16 amino acids. The V and J ends lost 0 bases and 7 bases, in that order; junction bases with no gene match: 14. CDR1 and CDR2 from the germline V gene are GTSNPN and SVGIG (reference sequence). CDR3: CAWSVGKSTGSGGYTF. CDR3 sequence (DNA): TGTGCCTGGAGTGTGGGGAAATCGACAGGGTCTGGTGGCTACACCTTC.

This clone has just a few counts. The chain has TRBV9 and TRBJ1-4, with D perhaps TRBD1 (5 bases). V was shortened by 1 base and J by 5 bases, with 9 bases between the two germline ends. The CDR3 loop spans 14 amino acids. The V gene's germline CDR1 is SGDLS and CDR2 YYNGEE. In DNA form, the CDR3 reads TGTGCCAGCAGCGTATGGGGCGACAATGAAAAACTGTTTTTT. It is translated as CASSVWGDNEKLFF.

In this sample, this clone turned up once. The chain employs TRBV19 and TRBJ1-4; possibly TRBD1 for D (5 bases). Deletions cut 5 bases from V and 8 bases from J, with 18 bases between. CDR3 length equals 15 residues. The germline V gene encodes CDR1 LNHDA and CDR2 SQIVND (reference sequence). The CDR3 region is CASSLPGRDPEKLFF. CDR3 coding DNA: TGTGCCAGTAGTCTGCCGGGACGAGATCCCGAAAAACTGTTTTTT.

A few counts support this clone. V usage is TRBV5-4 and J usage is TRBJ2-1; 8 nucleotides match TRBD2. Unmatched junction bases numbered 7, after V lost 4 bases and J lost 7 bases. This CDR3 is 14 amino acids long. The germline V gene encodes CDR1 SGHNT and CDR2 YYREEE (reference sequence). In DNA form, the CDR3 reads TGTGCCAGCAGCCCCCGGGAGGGCCAAAATGAGCAGTTCTTC. It codes for CASSPREGQNEQFF. Full variable domain (rest looked up from reference TRBV5-4 and TRBJ2-1): ETGVTQSPTHLIKTRGQQVTLRCSSQSGHNTVSWYQQALGQGPQFIFQYYREEENGRGNFPPRFSGLQFPNYSSELNVNALELDDSALYLCASSPREGQNEQFFGPGTRLTVL.

This chain uses TRBV5-1 with TRBJ1-1; a weak D match, TRBD1 (5 bases). Germline loops: CDR1 SGHRS, CDR2 YFSETQ. There are 15 residues in the CDR3. V was trimmed by 2 bases and J by 0 bases, leaving 11 bases between them. CDR3 nucleotide sequence: TGCGCCAGCAGCTTCGGGGGGAGTGTGAACACTGAAGCTTTCTTT. As protein: CASSFGGSVNTEAFF.

The genes are TRBV2 and TRBJ2-1; 7 bases are a match to TRBD2. The V segment lost 3 bases and the J segment 6 bases; nucleotides outside the gene matches: 2. This CDR3 is built from 13 residues. Germline CDR1 and CDR2: SNHLY and FYNNEI. CDR3 DNA sequence: TGTGCCAGCAGTGATCAGCGGGGCAATGAGCAGTTCTTC. Residues: CASSDQRGNEQFF.

This chain links TRBV5-5 with TRBJ1-6; 7 nucleotides match TRBD1. Germline CDR1 SGHKS, CDR2 YYEKEE (reference sequence). V shed 4 bases, J shed 4 bases, and the junction held 11 bases outside the gene matches. The CDR3 is made up of 17 amino acids. The CDR3 loop is CASSPRDSGVYNSPLHF. CDR3 DNA sequence: TGTGCCAGCAGCCCCAGGGACAGTGGGGTTTATAATTCACCCCTCCACTTT.

The V call is TRBV7-2, the J call TRBJ2-1; 12 nucleotides agree with TRBD2. This CDR3 has 15 residues. V lost 3 bases to trimming and J lost 7 bases; unmatched junction nucleotides: 4. Germline CDR1 SGHTA, CDR2 FQGNSA. The DNA for the CDR3 is TGTGCCAGCAGCTTCCTAGCGGGAGGGAGGAATGAGCAGTTCTTC. It is translated as CASSFLAGGRNEQFF.

This clone was seen only a few times. This chain uses TRBV2 with TRBJ1-1, with a weak D call TRBD1 (6 bases). CDR3 length: 12 amino acids. From germline, CDR1 is SNHLY and CDR2 FYNNEI. Trimming cost V 6 bases and J 10 bases, with 15 bases left between them. CDR3 coding DNA: TGTGCCAGCAGATACAGGGAGGGCAGAGCTTTCTTT. It translates to CASRYREGRAFF.

This clone came up once. The J gene is TRBJ2-3, the V gene TRBV4-3; 8 positions agree with TRBD2. The V gene's germline CDR1 is LGHNA and CDR2 YSLEER. This CDR3 contains 15 residues. The V segment lost 1 base and the J segment 4 bases; nucleotides outside the gene matches: 4. The CDR3 reads CASSQGGLGADTQYF. The CDR3 bases are TGCGCCAGCAGCCAAGGGGGACTAGGCGCAGATACGCAGTATTTT.

This clone showed up just a few times. J is TRBJ2-1 and V is TRBV5-1, with 9 bases identical to TRBD2. Unmatched junction bases numbered 5, after V lost 0 bases and J lost 4 bases. There are 16 residues in the CDR3. Germline V gene lookup returns CDR1 SGHRS and CDR2 YFSETQ. The CDR3 sequence: CASSLESSGGYNEQFF. CDR3 nucleotide sequence: TGCGCCAGCAGCTTGGAAAGTAGCGGGGGATACAATGAGCAGTTCTTC.

The table lists this clone with a few counts. The chain combines TRBV11-2 with TRBJ2-7; D uncertain. Looked up from germline, CDR1 is SGHAT and CDR2 is FQNNGV. V gave up 5 bases and J gave up 3 bases, with 8 bases separating them. The CDR3 has 12 residues. The CDR3 DNA sequence: TGTGCCAGCAGCGCAGTAAACTACGAGCAGTACTTC. Encoded protein: CASSAVNYEQYF.

The chain couples TRBV27 to TRBJ1-5; 7 nucleotides align to TRBD1. Germline CDR1 MNHEY, CDR2 SMNVEV (reference sequence). The V gene end was trimmed by 6 bases and the J gene end by 6 bases; junction bases not matched to a gene: 11. This CDR3 has 15 residues. The chain's CDR3 is CASRLTGTKGQPQHF. The CDR3 region has the DNA TGTGCCAGCAGGTTGACAGGGACAAAGGGTCAGCCCCAGCATTTT.

This chain uses TRBV11-2 with TRBJ1-1, with D unresolved. With 4 bases removed from V and 0 bases from J, the gap between germline ends came to 12 bases. The CDR3 covers 15 residues. CDR1 and CDR2 (germline): SGHAT, FQNNGV. The CDR3 loop is CASSSRVRMNTEAFF. As DNA, the CDR3 is TGTGCCAGCAGCTCGAGGGTCCGGATGAACACTGAAGCTTTCTTT.

CDR3 DNA sequence: TGCGCCAGCAGCCAGACCTTAGACAGGGGGCTCTATGGCTACACCTTC. It encodes CASSQTLDRGLYGYTF. The chain combines TRBV4-3 with TRBJ1-2, with 10 bases matching TRBD1. Germline V gene sequence: CDR1 LGHNA, CDR2 YSLEER. V shed 3 bases, J shed 4 bases, and the junction held 8 bases outside the gene matches. The CDR3 covers 16 residues.

The chain employs TRBV2 and TRBJ2-3, with a possible D match to TRBD2 (6 bases). CDR3 length equals 15 residues. The germline CDR1 and CDR2 sequences are SNHLY and FYNNEI. The ends were cut back, 6 bases at V and 3 bases at J, with 16 bases in the middle. For the CDR3, the DNA is TGTGCCAGCAGGTACGAGACTAGTATGACAGATACGCAGTATTTT. This sequence encodes CASRYETSMTDTQYF.

V gene TRBV28 combines with J gene TRBJ1-1, with D maybe TRBD1 (6 bases). Trimming shortened V by 5 bases and J by 4 bases, and 11 bases separated the two germline ends. The germline CDR1 and CDR2 sequences are MDHEN and SYDVKM. The CDR3 sequence is 13 residues long. CDR3 nucleotides: TGTGCCAGCAGTCCTACAGGGAGCACTGAAGCTTTCTTT. This codes for CASSPTGSTEAFF.

This clone was counted only a few times. This sequence joins TRBV6-1 and TRBJ2-7, with 9 bases lining up with TRBD2. The V gene's germline CDR1 is MNHNS and CDR2 SASEGT. Losses at the gene ends were 2 bases for V and 5 bases for J; bases not matched to a gene: 7. The CDR3 is made up of 15 amino acids. CDR3 region: CASSELAGPRNEQYF. CDR3 bases: TGTGCCAGCAGTGAACTAGCGGGGCCTCGGAACGAGCAGTACTTC.

V is TRBV28 and J is TRBJ1-3; D might be TRBD1 (6 bases). Germline V gene lookup returns CDR1 MDHEN and CDR2 SYDVKM. The CDR3 length is 14 residues. V lost 4 bases, J lost 4 bases, and 11 bases lay in between. The CDR3 protein is CASSWGARGNTIYF. The CDR3, as DNA: TGTGCCAGCAGTTGGGGGGCCAGGGGAAACACCATATATTTT. Variable domain in full (rest from reference TRBV28 and TRBJ1-3): DVKVTQSSRYLVKRTGEKVFLECVQDMDHENMFWYRQDPGLGLRLIYFSYDVKMKEKGDIPEGYSVSREKKERFSLILESASTNQTSMYLCASSWGARGNTIYFGEGSWLTVV.

The chain combines TRBV10-3 with TRBJ2-5, with 9 nucleotides matching TRBD2. The CDR3 runs to 15 residues. V gave up 4 bases and J gave up 2 bases; unmatched junction bases: 5. From germline, CDR1 is ENHRY and CDR2 SYGVKD. The CDR3 DNA reads TGTGCCATCAGTGTAGCGGGGGTTGGACAAGAGACCCAGTACTTC. It codes for CAISVAGVGQETQYF.

V usage is TRBV12-5 and J usage is TRBJ1-5; 7 bases fit TRBD1. V dropped 9 bases and J dropped 3; count of bases not matched to a gene: 11. The germline CDR1 and CDR2 sequences are LGHNT and FRNRAP. This CDR3 spans 15 amino acids. The CDR3 bases are TGTGCTAGCCATACCGGGACAGTGTTCAATCAGCCCCAGCATTTT. Protein product: CASHTGTVFNQPQHF. Looking up the rest from reference TRBV12-5 and TRBJ1-5 gives the full variable domain: DARVTQTPRHKVTEMGQEVTMRCQPILGHNTVFWYRQTMMQGLELLAYFRNRAPLDDSGMPKDRFSAEMPDATLATLKIQPSEPRDSAVYFCASHTGTVFNQPQHFGDGTRLSIL.

The CDR3 protein is CASSKDPSGLDTQYF. As DNA, the CDR3 is TGCGCCAGCAGTAAAGACCCCTCCGGTTTAGATACGCAGTATTTT. The chain links TRBV10-2 to TRBJ2-3; no firm D call. V was trimmed by 5 bases and J by 5 bases, leaving 17 bases between them. The germline gives CDR1 WSHSY, CDR2 SAAADI. CDR3 length: 15 residues.

This clone was recorded only once. The chain carries TRBV10-3 and TRBJ1-3; TRBD1 matches 10 bases. J was trimmed by 10 bases and V by 0 bases; bases with no gene match: 6. This CDR3 contains 15 residues. From germline, CDR1 is ENHRY and CDR2 SYGVKD. Written as DNA, the CDR3 is TGTGCCATCAGTGAGTCGATGGGACAGGGGCATACCATATATTTT. Protein sequence: CAISESMGQGHTIYF.

A few counts support this clone. This chain uses TRBV7-9 with TRBJ2-7; D is uncertain. The CDR3 consists of 15 residues. Germline V gene sequence: CDR1 SEHNR, CDR2 FQNEAQ (reference sequence). V was cut by 1 base and J by 7 bases, with 17 bases left in between. CDR3 in amino acids: CASSLVAVSPREQYF. The CDR3 nucleotides read TGTGCCAGCAGCTTAGTTGCGGTATCCCCTCGGGAGCAGTACTTC.

The rearrangement uses TRBV6-5 and TRBJ1-5, with D possibly TRBD1 on 5 matching bases. Germline V gives CDR1 MNHEY, CDR2 SVGAGI. V lost 5 bases and J lost 6, with 11 bases in between. The CDR3 length is 13 residues. This CDR3 is CASSAVGGQPQHF. In nucleotides, the CDR3 is TGTGCCAGCAGTGCGGTCGGGGGTCAGCCCCAGCATTTT.

The V gene is TRBV6-5, the J gene TRBJ2-1, with TRBD2 as a possible D gene (6 bases). This CDR3 spans 13 amino acids. CDR1 is MNHEY and CDR2 is SVGAGI in the germline V gene. V shed 5 bases and J shed 9 bases, with 14 bases lying between them. In DNA, the CDR3 is TGTGCCAGCAGTCCGGGAGTTCGGACTGAGCAGTTCTTC. Protein sequence: CASSPGVRTEQFF.